The 15 T cell receptor beta chains below come from one sample, sequenced in a study of Graves' ophthalmopathy and Graves' hyperthyroidism. Scientists amplified the TCR beta CDR3 regions from RNA transcripts. The library came from an HTBI-primed first-round RT-PCR and a second-round multiplex PCR. In TCRdb, the multiplex PCR reads were re-called with MiXCR into one record per CDR3 protein. The sample lists over a million distinct CDR3 sequences, about 35% occurring once. Sequenced input: peripheral blood or thyroid tissue (not recorded which). Receptors were obtained from an adult man with Graves' hyperthyroidism.

On this clonotype itself: A much larger clone lies one base from this, so it may be a read error. This sequence joins TRBV14 and TRBJ2-5; 8 nucleotides match TRBD1. The V gene end was trimmed by 4 bases and the J gene end by 7 bases; junction bases not matched to a gene: 8. Germline V gene lookup returns CDR1 SGHDN and CDR2 FVKESK. The CDR3 extends over 14 amino acids. CDR3 nucleotide sequence: TGTGCCAGCAGCCGAACCACAGGGGGAGGGACCCAGTACTTC. Translated, it gives CASSRTTGGGTQYF.

The J gene is TRBJ1-4, the V gene TRBV19; D is ambiguous. The CDR3 length is 12 residues. Trimming took off 5 bases at V and 17 bases at J, with 18 bases between the two ends. Germline lookup yields CDR1 LNHDA and CDR2 SQIVND (reference sequence). The CDR3 coding sequence is TGTGCCAGTAGTGAGAACAGTGCTCATAACTTTTTT. Amino acid sequence: CASSENSAHNFF.

The chain couples TRBV28 to TRBJ1-2; D is unresolved. Germline values: CDR1 MDHEN, CDR2 SYDVKM. V dropped 4 bases and J dropped 8 bases, with 14 bases sitting between them. The length of the CDR3 is 13 residues. The CDR3 DNA reads as TGTGCCAGCAGTTCCCGACTAAACGAGGGCTACACCTTC. Its translation: CASSSRLNEGYTF.

The chain joins TRBV12-3 or TRBV12-4 to TRBJ2-3, with 8 bases fitting TRBD2. The length of the CDR3 is 14 residues. V shed 1 base, J shed 8 bases, and the junction held 5 bases outside the gene matches. The CDR3 is CASSLGLATGTQYF. The CDR3 coding sequence is TGTGCCAGCAGTTTAGGACTAGCGACTGGTACGCAGTATTTT.

A single count supports this clonotype. The chain joins TRBV12-3 or TRBV12-4 to TRBJ2-7, with 9 bases identical to TRBD2. The CDR3 consists of 14 residues. Germline trimming cut 5 bases from V and 5 bases from J; bases unmatched to any gene: 7. The DNA of the CDR3 is TGTGCCAGCAGTCGTAGCGGGAGTGGCCACGAGCAGTACTTC. The encoded protein is CASSRSGSGHEQYF.

The table lists this clonotype with a few counts. This rearrangement joins TRBV7-8 to TRBJ1-1; D is possibly TRBD1 (5 bases). Trimming took 1 base from V and 5 from J, leaving 17 bases between them. Germline V gives CDR1 SGHVS, CDR2 FQNEAQ. This CDR3 spans 16 amino acids. The CDR3 loop is CASSLGGNLLGTEAFF. In nucleotides, the CDR3 is TGTGCCAGCAGCTTAGGGGGCAATCTTCTGGGGACTGAAGCTTTCTTT.

Ten or more counts support this clonotype. J is TRBJ2-5 and V is TRBV2, with 8 nucleotides matching TRBD2. The junction had 5 bases not matched to a gene; V was cut back by 0 bases and J by 2 bases. The CDR3 is 16 residues long. Germline V gene lookup returns CDR1 SNHLY and CDR2 FYNNEI. DNA of the CDR3: TGTGCCAGCAGTGAAGCGCTTCGGGAGGGTCAAGAGACCCAGTACTTC. This sequence encodes CASSEALREGQETQYF.

This clonotype showed up many times. The chain couples TRBV20-1 to TRBJ1-5, with 9 bases lining up with TRBD1. Germline CDR1 DFQATT, CDR2 SNEGSKA (reference sequence). The junction had 3 bases not matched to a gene; V was cut back by 5 bases and J by 4 bases. The CDR3 totals 13 residues. CDR3 region: CSADDRGNQPQHF. Here the CDR3 DNA reads TGCAGTGCTGATGACAGGGGGAATCAGCCCCAGCATTTT.

The genes are TRBV29-1 and TRBJ2-5, with D possibly matching TRBD1 (6 bases). V lost 7 bases, J lost 3 bases, and 12 bases lay in between. This CDR3 has 12 residues. The germline CDR1 and CDR2 sequences are SQVTM and ANQGSEA. In DNA, the CDR3 is TGCAGCGGAGGAGCAGGGGAAGAGACCCAGTACTTC. Translation gives CSGGAGEETQYF.

Details on this clonotype: Given a much more abundant clone one base away, this may be a read error. V gene TRBV7-8 combines with J gene TRBJ2-7; a possible D gene is TRBD1 (6 bases). Germline-derived CDR1 and CDR2 are SGHVS and FQNEAQ. The ends were cut back, 1 base at V and 2 bases at J, with 9 bases in the middle. This CDR3 has 14 amino acids. The CDR3: CASSLGDNPYEQYF. CDR3 DNA sequence: TGTGCCAGCAGCTTAGGGGACAACCCCTACGAGCAGTACTTC.

V and J are TRBV25-1 and TRBJ1-1, with D hard to call. V was clipped by 8 bases and J by 3 bases, with 16 bases between them. The CDR3 length is 14 residues. Germline V gene lookup returns CDR1 MGHDK and CDR2 SYGVNS. CDR3 DNA: TGTGCCAGCGTTGAAGCGGTCTCGGACACTGAAGCTTTCTTT. Amino acids: CASVEAVSDTEAFF.

Concerning this clonotype itself: With a much larger clone just one base away, this may be a read error. The genes are TRBV19 and TRBJ2-5; either TRBD1 or TRBD2 may supply D (5 bases each). The germline V gene encodes CDR1 LNHDA and CDR2 SQIVND (reference sequence). This CDR3 spans 14 amino acids. CDR3 in DNA: TGTGCCAGTAGTGAGGGACCCTCTGTAGAGGCCCAGTACTTC. Translating gives CASSEGPSVEAQYF.

This clonotype was detected many times. The chain uses TRBV20-1 and TRBJ1-5; 7 bases are shared with TRBD1. CDR1 and CDR2 from the germline V gene are DFQATT and SNEGSKA (reference sequence). Germline trimming cut 6 bases from V and 2 bases from J; bases unmatched to any gene: 10. This CDR3 has 15 residues. Here the CDR3 reads CSARAGTDRNQPQHF. DNA of the CDR3: TGCAGTGCCCGAGCGGGGACAGATCGCAATCAGCCCCAGCATTTT.

This clonotype turned up a few times. CDR3 DNA sequence: TGTGCCCTACAGAGCGGGAGGGCTGACTATGGCTACACCTTC. Translating gives CALQSGRADYGYTF. J is TRBJ1-2 and V is TRBV2, with D unclear. The germline V gene encodes CDR1 SNHLY and CDR2 FYNNEI. This CDR3 has 14 amino acids. Trimming cost V 11 bases and J 3 bases, with 19 bases left between them.

About this clonotype itself: The CDR3 carries no conserved terminal phenylalanine or tryptophan, so it likely arises from a read error. The chain has TRBV25-1 and TRBJ1-6; D gene uncertain. The V end lost 6 bases, the J end lost 0 bases, and 15 bases lay between the germline ends. This CDR3 has 17 amino acids. The germline V gene has CDR1 MGHDK and CDR2 SYGVNS. The CDR3 coding sequence is TGTGCCAGCAGCACGCCGGGAGCCAGCTCCTATAATTCACCCCTCCACCTT. Translating gives CASSTPGASSYNSPLHL.